This is a list of T cell receptor beta chains from one sample in a study of radiotherapy plus CTLA-4 blockade in lung cancer. Profiled with immunoSEQ multiplex PCR; TCRdb holds only in-frame clones, not every one. The data contain 20,000 to 30,000 clones, about 77% of them singletons. Material: peripheral blood, obtained from a patient treated with radiotherapy plus ipilimumab. The receptors shown here come from a human donor with non-small cell lung cancer that progressed on radiotherapy plus ipilimumab. The CDR3 runs from the conserved cysteine through the conserved F or W. The order of the fields is V gene, D gene, clone size, J gene, CDR3 protein, CDR3 DNA. A D gene is named only where the DNA matches it firmly. Rows give clone size only sometimes, using once, few, many, or a class for an expanded clone.

v_gene: TRBV21-1
d_gene: .
abundance: .
j_gene: TRBJ1-4
CDR3aa: CASSLVEKLFF
CDR3nt: TGTGCCAGCAGCCTTGTCGAAAAACTGTTTTTT

v_gene: TRBV19
d_gene: .
abundance: .
j_gene: TRBJ2-1
CDR3aa: CASSLSGERYNEQFF
CDR3nt: TGTGCCAGTAGTCTTAGTGGGGAGCGGTACAATGAGCAGTTCTTC

v_gene: TRBV5-1
d_gene: .
abundance: .
j_gene: TRBJ2-7
CDR3aa: CASSLGQQALEQYF
CDR3nt: TGCGCCAGCAGCTTGGGTCAGCAGGCCCTAGAGCAGTACTTC

v_gene: TRBV6-5
d_gene: .
abundance: .
j_gene: TRBJ2-7
CDR3aa: CASSYSSSSYEQYF
CDR3nt: TGTGCCAGCAGTTACTCTTCGAGCTCCTACGAGCAGTACTTC

v_gene: TRBV10-3
d_gene: .
abundance: few
j_gene: TRBJ2-2
CDR3aa: CAISSSVDTGELFF
CDR3nt: TGTGCCATCAGTAGCAGTGTGGACACCGGGGAGCTGTTTTTT

v_gene: TRBV7-2
d_gene: .
abundance: .
j_gene: TRBJ1-2
CDR3aa: CASSLPRANYGYTF
CDR3nt: TGTGCCAGCAGCCTCCCAAGGGCTAACTATGGCTACACCTTC

v_gene: TRBV27
d_gene: .
abundance: .
j_gene: TRBJ2-1
CDR3aa: CASSKQMGYYNEQFF
CDR3nt: TGTGCCAGCAGCAAACAGATGGGCTACTACAATGAGCAGTTCTTC

v_gene: TRBV7-2
d_gene: .
abundance: .
j_gene: TRBJ2-3
CDR3aa: CASSWPGSTDTQYF
CDR3nt: TGTGCCAGCAGCTGGCCGGGAAGCACAGATACGCAGTATTTT

v_gene: TRBV7-3
d_gene: .
abundance: .
j_gene: TRBJ2-3
CDR3aa: CASSLRGAGRPGDTQYF
CDR3nt: TGTGCCAGCAGCTTAAGGGGGGCCGGGCGGCCAGGGGATACGCAGTATTTT

v_gene: TRBV18
d_gene: .
abundance: few
j_gene: TRBJ1-5
CDR3aa: CASSAPGHRAQPQHF
CDR3nt: TGTGCCAGCTCAGCTCCCGGACATCGGGCCCAGCCCCAGCATTTT

v_gene: TRBV7-8
d_gene: TRBD2
abundance: .
j_gene: TRBJ2-3
CDR3aa: CASSLSSGSPTDTQYF
CDR3nt: TGTGCCAGCAGCTTATCCAGCGGGAGTCCCACAGATACGCAGTATTTT

v_gene: TRBV10-3
d_gene: TRBD1
abundance: .
j_gene: TRBJ2-2
CDR3aa: CASCQGQGKGGELFF
CDR3nt: TGTGCCTCCTGCCAGGGACAGGGGAAAGGCGGGGAGCTGTTTTTT

v_gene: TRBV28
d_gene: .
abundance: .
j_gene: TRBJ2-1
CDR3aa: CATEMLYNEQFF
CDR3nt: TGTGCCACCGAAATGCTCTACAATGAGCAGTTCTTC

v_gene: TRBV2
d_gene: TRBD1
abundance: .
j_gene: TRBJ2-1
CDR3aa: CASKTDRGGEQFF
CDR3nt: TGTGCCAGCAAGACCGACAGGGGGGGTGAGCAGTTCTTC

v_gene: TRBV7-6
d_gene: TRBD1
abundance: .
j_gene: TRBJ1-2
CDR3aa: CASSQTGMRGYTF
CDR3nt: TGTGCCAGCAGCCAGACAGGGATGAGAGGCTACACCTTC

v_gene: TRBV11-2
d_gene: .
abundance: .
j_gene: TRBJ1-1
CDR3aa: CASSPGHNTEAFF
CDR3nt: TGTGCCAGCAGCCCTGGACATAACACTGAAGCTTTCTTT

v_gene: TRBV27
d_gene: TRBD1
abundance: .
j_gene: TRBJ2-7
CDR3aa: CASSLSSTGMEYEQYF
CDR3nt: TGTGCCAGCAGTTTATCCTCGACAGGGATGGAGTACGAGCAGTACTTC

v_gene: TRBV28
d_gene: .
abundance: .
j_gene: TRBJ1-5
CDR3aa: CASSFERGSLHQPQHF
CDR3nt: TGTGCCAGCAGTTTTGAGCGAGGGTCTCTACATCAGCCCCAGCATTTT